This passage covers 17 T cell receptor beta chains from one sample sequenced in a study of shared clonotypes between healthy human individuals. Clones were read by immunoSEQ multiplex PCR, and TCRdb kept only the in-frame ones, dropping some. The data contain 2,500,000 or so clones, 93% of them singletons. What was sequenced was naive CD4+ T cells from PBMCs. The sample's subset: CD45RA+ positively selected. The receptors here all came from a young man in good health. Some clones in this sample may be carry-over from other donors' samples.

V is TRBV4-1 and J is TRBJ2-4, with D possibly TRBD1 on 6 matching bases. CDR1 is MGHRA and CDR2 is YSYEKL in the germline V gene. V was clipped by 2 bases and J by 0 bases, with 20 bases between them. This CDR3 contains 19 residues. The CDR3 DNA follows: TGCGCCAGCAGCCAAACCGGGACACGAGTACCCCTAGCCAAAAACATTCAGTACTTC. It translates to CASSQTGTRVPLAKNIQYF.

This rearrangement joins TRBV28 to TRBJ2-7; 7 positions match TRBD1. Trimming at V came to 5 bases and at J to 3 bases, leaving 10 bases not matched to a gene. Germline V gives CDR1 MDHEN, CDR2 SYDVKM. CDR3 length: 15 amino acids. The CDR3: CASSPPGQAIYEQYF. CDR3 coding DNA: TGTGCCAGCAGTCCCCCCGGACAGGCCATCTACGAGCAGTACTTC.

This clone was observed once. The junction and the germline gene differ at one end; a read error may be behind it. The chain couples TRBV28 to TRBJ2-7; 10 bases are a match to TRBD1. Germline CDR1 and CDR2: MDHEN and SYDVKM. The CDR3 runs 17 residues. The CDR3 DNA reads as TGTGCCAGCAGTTTAACAGGGACAGGGGTCAGCTCCTACGGGCAGTACTTC. This translates into CASSLTGTGVSSYGQYF.

The genes are TRBV7-3 and TRBJ2-6; 8 bases match TRBD1. The junction had 9 bases not matched to a gene; V was cut back by 1 base and J by 1 base. Germline loops: CDR1 SGHTA, CDR2 FQGTGA. This CDR3 region has 19 residues. The CDR3, as DNA: TGTGCCAGCAGCTTAAAAAGGGTGACAGGGGTTTCTGGGGCCAACGTCCTGACTTTC. Its protein is CASSLKRVTGVSGANVLTF.

The chain is built from TRBV11-2 and TRBJ2-6, with D tentatively TRBD2 (5 bases). Germline values: CDR1 SGHAT, CDR2 FQNNGV. This CDR3 region has 13 residues. Deletions cut 11 bases from V and 0 bases from J, with 8 bases between. The CDR3 nucleotides read TGTGCCGGCGGGCTCTCTGGGGCCAACGTCCTGACTTTC. It codes for CAGGLSGANVLTF.

The chain recombines TRBV5-1 with TRBJ1-1; TRBD1 aligns across 7 bases. Per the germline V gene, CDR1 is SGHRS and CDR2 is YFSETQ. With V trimmed by 2 bases and J by 0 bases, 7 bases remained unmatched. The CDR3 is 16 residues long. The CDR3 bases are TGCGCCAGCAGCTTAATTACAGGGGACTTGAACACTGAAGCTTTCTTT. Its translation is CASSLITGDLNTEAFF.

The chain employs TRBV2 and TRBJ2-2; the D is unclear. V dropped 7 bases and J dropped 6 bases, with 12 bases sitting between them. The CDR3 is made up of 13 amino acids. CDR1 is SNHLY, CDR2 FYNNEI, per germline. CDR3 DNA: TGTGCCAGCACCTATCAGGCCCCCGGGGAGCTGTTTTTT. This translates into CASTYQAPGELFF.

The V and J genes are TRBV18 and TRBJ1-2; tentative D call: TRBD1 (6 bases). Germline lookup yields CDR1 KGHSH and CDR2 LQKENI. The CDR3 spans 13 residues. V was trimmed by 0 bases and J by 7 bases, leaving 9 bases between them. For the CDR3, the DNA is TGTGCCAGCTCACCACCGGGGGGCATTGGCTACACCTTC. Translation gives CASSPPGGIGYTF.

This chain connects TRBV28 to TRBJ2-7; TRBD2 agrees at 13 bases. With 5 bases clipped from V and 0 bases from J, the junction kept 10 bases outside the gene matches. The germline V gene encodes CDR1 MDHEN and CDR2 SYDVKM. The CDR3 has 18 amino acids. CDR3 nucleotides: TGTGCCAGCAGTCCGGGACTAGCGGGATTAAGAAGCTCCTACGAGCAGTACTTC. It yields the protein CASSPGLAGLRSSYEQYF.

This clone appeared once. The rearrangement uses TRBV29-1 and TRBJ1-1; D not resolved. Germline V gene lookup returns CDR1 SQVTM and CDR2 ANQGSEA. Trimming removed 2 bases at V and 7 bases at J, with 5 bases between. The CDR3 covers 10 residues. The CDR3 DNA reads TGCAGCGTTGAAATCTATGAAGCTTTCTTT. Amino acid sequence: CSVEIYEAFF. The complete variable domain, with remaining parts taken from reference TRBV29-1 and TRBJ1-1, reads SAVISQKPSRDICQRGTSLTIQCQVDSQVTMMFWYRQQPGQSLTLIATANQGSEATYESGFVIDKFPISRPNLTFSTLTVSNMSPEDSSIYLCSVEIYEAFFGQGTRLTVV.

Details on this clone: Other DNA sequences in the same sample also yield this CDR3. V gene TRBV29-1 combines with J gene TRBJ2-7; 9 bases match TRBD1. J lost 3 bases, V lost 4 bases, and 1 base had no gene match. The CDR3 contains 12 residues. Germline-derived CDR1 and CDR2 are SQVTM and ANQGSEA. CDR3 nucleotide sequence: TGCAGCGTTGTGGGACAGGGCTACGAGCAGTACTTC. Protein product: CSVVGQGYEQYF.

Here the CDR3 reads CASSLRGGGSSGANVLTF. The CDR3 DNA is TGTGCCAGCAGCCTCCGGGGCGGGGGCAGCTCTGGGGCCAACGTCCTGACTTTC. The chain uses TRBV7-9 and TRBJ2-6; D perhaps matches TRBD2 (7 bases). CDR3 length: 18 residues. V lost 5 bases, J lost 0 bases, and 17 bases lay in between. The germline V gene encodes CDR1 SEHNR and CDR2 FQNEAQ (reference sequence). The variable domain in full, with the rest retrieved from reference TRBV7-9 and TRBJ2-6, is DTGVSQNPRHKITKRGQNVTFRCDPISEHNRLYWYRQTLGQGPEFLTYFQNEAQLEKSRLLSDRFSAERPKGSFSTLEIQRTEQGDSAMYLCASSLRGGGSSGANVLTFGAGSRLTVL.

This clone appeared once. Other DNA sequences within the sample encode an identical CDR3. The chain couples TRBV28 to TRBJ2-5; D is unresolved. Germline values: CDR1 MDHEN, CDR2 SYDVKM. CDR3 length equals 12 residues. V was shortened by 2 bases and J by 5 bases, with 6 bases between the two germline ends. In DNA, the CDR3 is TGTGCCAGCAGTTTACGGCGCGAGACCCAGTACTTC. It codes for CASSLRRETQYF.

V gene TRBV7-2 combines with J gene TRBJ2-1, with 8 bases aligning to TRBD1. CDR1 and CDR2 from the germline V gene are SGHTA and FQGNSA. V shed 4 bases, J shed 8 bases, and the junction held 10 bases outside the gene matches. The CDR3 runs to 15 residues. Here the CDR3 DNA reads TGTGCCAGCAGCTCCGGACAGGGTCGTTACTATGAGCAGTTCTTC. This codes for CASSSGQGRYYEQFF.

The chain links TRBV9 to TRBJ2-5; D unclear. Germline lookup yields CDR1 SGDLS and CDR2 YYNGEE. The CDR3 spans 15 residues. V was trimmed by 4 bases and J by 5 bases, leaving 18 bases between them. CDR3 region: CASSTLSGMGETQYF. Written as DNA, the CDR3 is TGTGCCAGCAGCACGCTCTCTGGGATGGGGGAGACCCAGTACTTC.

CDR3: CASSFGRLAGGRSSYNEQFF. The DNA of the CDR3 is TGTGCCAGCAGCTTTGGGAGACTAGCGGGAGGGAGGAGCTCCTACAATGAGCAGTTCTTC. This chain links TRBV13 with TRBJ2-1, with 14 bases matching TRBD2. From germline, CDR1 is PRHDT and CDR2 FYEKMQ (reference sequence). The trim removed 3 bases at V and 0 bases at J, leaving 10 bases unmatched. This CDR3 is built from 20 residues.

The chain employs TRBV9 and TRBJ2-7; tentatively, D is TRBD1 or TRBD2 (5 bases each). Germline CDR1 is SGDLS and CDR2 is YYNGEE. The V and J ends lost 0 bases and 5 bases respectively, with 27 bases between them. This CDR3 contains 19 residues. The DNA for the CDR3 is TGTGCCAGCAGCGTAGGACCCAGAGGAGACCCTGGGACGTCCCACGAGCAGTACTTC. Its translation is CASSVGPRGDPGTSHEQYF.